This T cell receptor (beta chain) emerged from a study of blood T cell repertoires in COVID-19 (dated by TCRdb to about 2020). Some background on the complete study: Collaborator samples came from the United States, Italy and Spain and covered acute and convalescent phases of COVID-19. The material from the prospective study consisted of cDNA or gDNA derived from T cells, B-cell-depleted T cells, or PBMCs. Deeply sampled blood TCRbeta repertoires from subjects exposed to, actively infected with, or recovered from COVID-19 were included in the dataset. The repertoires were released in a freely available public database meant as a resource for research on the immune response to SARS-CoV-2. The samples were drawn from the first 160 participants of the ongoing ImmuneRACE study and from 1,254 subjects provided by 6 global collaborators. A de-identified subject ID, COVID-19 status, age in years and sex were almost always included in the sample metadata. HLA class I and class II types, where available, came from metadata supplied by the sample provider rather than from assay-based typing.

The immunoSEQ Assay, a bias-controlled multiplex PCR, was used to amplify TCRbeta CDR3 regions from genomic DNA. The original pipeline was this. Nucleated cell counts per sample were estimated from amplification of reference gene primers within the assay. To quantify the absolute abundance of each unique TCRbeta CDR3 rearrangement, sequence reads were collapsed and filtered. For each sample, productive Simpson clonality was calculated as the square root of Simpson's diversity index over productive rearrangements. TCRdb took this table from immuneACCESS and kept in-frame rearrangements with V and J called. Such tables lack part of the clones; where checked against another copy, unresolved V genes explain under half of the gap, and the rest is unexplained. V and J calls and clone size are copied from that table; D and trimming were computed from the DNA. A total of approximately 39,000 clones appear in this sample, about 87% of them only once. 20% to 30% of the sample is taken by the ten largest.

Beyond this particular receptor, the publication reports: The amount of clinical and demographic metadata varied by source and participant and was provided uncurated.

This clone was observed a handful of times. No antigen is known for it. Qualities for individual bases were not recorded, and no much larger clone is one base off. Collaborating institutions collected whole blood in K2EDTA tubes following their own protocols. For TCRbeta analysis, collaborators shipped samples in one of three forms: frozen whole blood, isolated PBMCs, or DNA extracted from either of those sample types. The sequence was obtained from a man over 45 with active or convalescent COVID-19. Sample: peripheral blood.

The DNA is TGTGCCAGCAGCAGGACAGGATACCAAGAGACCCAGTACTTC. It codes for CASSRTGYQETQYF. Recombination joined TRBV11-3 with TRBJ2-5; TRBD1 aligns with 7 central bases. The V end gives up 5 bases and the J end 0 bases, leaving 3 bases in the junction not matched to a gene. There are 14 amino acids in the CDR3, from cysteine to phenylalanine inclusive. The sequence is cut down to CDR3 DNA, 42 bases in frame from base 1. The germline V gene gives CDR1 as SGHNT and CDR2 as YENEEA.